This T cell receptor beta chain was recorded in a study of blood T cell repertoires in COVID-19. Study-level background: Some COVID-19 samples were acute and others convalescent; all came from the United States, Italy and Spain. PBMCs, B-cell-depleted T cells, or T cells were the source of the cDNA or gDNA that made up the material.

In the authors' methods: Scientists estimated how many nucleated cells there were by amplifying reference gene primers. Profiled with immunoSEQ multiplex PCR; TCRdb holds only in-frame clones, not every one. That table gives V, J and clone size, and the DNA gave D and trimming. Of about 200,000 clones in the sample, about 91% are singletons; the top ten hold 1.2%. Germline loops: CDR1 SNHLY, CDR2 FYNNEI. Trimming cost V 7 bases and J 4 bases, with 11 bases left between them. The CDR3 totals 13 residues. The chain has TRBV2 and TRBJ2-1; tentatively, D is TRBD2 (6 bases). The sample comprised peripheral blood. The receptor was derived from a man aged 30-40 years with acute or convalescent COVID-19. CDR3 bases: TGTGCCAGCAATCAACGGGAGTACAATGAGCAGTTCTTC. It is translated as CASNQREYNEQFF.